A selection of T cell receptor beta chains follows, all from one sample in a study of CD8+ T cells in alopecia areata. Assay used: immunoSEQ multiplex PCR; TCRdb lists only in-frame clones, some missing. The sample has roughly 100,000 clones, more than 75% seen once; the top ten hold 11%. Sequencing used CD8+ T cells sorted from blood, obtained around week 34, from a patient treated with tofacitinib. All receptors derive from a human donor with alopecia areata. The CDR3 runs from the conserved cysteine through the conserved F or W. D genes are given only for firm matches. Size is stated for part of the rows, as once, few or many counts, or as a class when the clone is expanded.

clone_size: -; d_call: -; v_call: TRBV29-1; j_call: TRBJ2-3; cdr3_length: 14; cdr3_aa: CSVGDPGGTDTQYF; cdr3_nt: TGCAGCGTTGGTGACCCGGGGGGCACAGATACGCAGTATTTT
clone_size: -; d_call: -; v_call: TRBV6-1; j_call: TRBJ1-6; cdr3_length: 13; cdr3_aa: CASSSGESSPLHF; cdr3_nt: TGTGCCAGCAGCTCAGGGGAAAGTTCACCCCTCCACTTT
clone_size: few; d_call: TRBD2; v_call: TRBV5-1; j_call: TRBJ2-4; cdr3_length: 17; cdr3_aa: CASSLEVAGLTKNIQYF; cdr3_nt: TGCGCCAGCAGCTTGGAAGTAGCGGGGTTAACCAAAAACATTCAGTACTTC
clone_size: -; d_call: -; v_call: TRBV15; j_call: TRBJ2-6; cdr3_length: 16; cdr3_aa: CATSRDTGLGANVLTF; cdr3_nt: TGTGCCACCAGCAGAGATACAGGGTTGGGGGCCAACGTCCTGACTTTC
clone_size: -; d_call: -; v_call: TRBV7-8; j_call: TRBJ2-3; cdr3_length: 15; cdr3_aa: CASSLVFGSTDTQYF; cdr3_nt: TGTGCCAGCAGCTTAGTATTTGGGAGCACAGATACGCAGTATTTT
clone_size: -; d_call: -; v_call: TRBV30; j_call: TRBJ1-2; cdr3_length: 12; cdr3_aa: CAWSTGNYGYTF; cdr3_nt: TGTGCCTGGAGTACGGGAAACTATGGCTACACCTTC
clone_size: -; d_call: -; v_call: TRBV5-1; j_call: TRBJ2-1; cdr3_length: 10; cdr3_aa: CARRRGEQFF; cdr3_nt: TGCGCCAGAAGAAGGGGTGAGCAGTTCTTC
clone_size: once; d_call: TRBD2; v_call: TRBV6-5; j_call: TRBJ2-7; cdr3_length: 15; cdr3_aa: CASSSTSGRTYEQYF; cdr3_nt: TGTGCCAGCAGTTCGACTAGCGGGAGGACCTACGAGCAGTACTTC
clone_size: -; d_call: -; v_call: TRBV27; j_call: TRBJ1-1; cdr3_length: 14; cdr3_aa: CASANGGRGTEAFF; cdr3_nt: TGTGCCAGCGCGAATGGGGGGCGAGGGACTGAAGCTTTCTTT
clone_size: -; d_call: -; v_call: TRBV4-1; j_call: TRBJ2-7; cdr3_length: 14; cdr3_aa: CASSQGEGGYEQYF; cdr3_nt: TGCGCCAGCAGCCAGGGGGAGGGGGGATACGAGCAGTACTTC
clone_size: -; d_call: TRBD2; v_call: TRBV7-9; j_call: TRBJ2-7; cdr3_length: 15; cdr3_aa: CASSGLAGATYEQYF; cdr3_nt: TGTGCCAGCAGCGGACTAGCGGGAGCCACCTACGAGCAGTACTTC
clone_size: -; d_call: -; v_call: TRBV7-9; j_call: TRBJ1-2; cdr3_length: 12; cdr3_aa: CASSFPGNGYTF; cdr3_nt: TGTGCCAGCAGCTTCCCAGGCAACGGCTACACCTTC
clone_size: -; d_call: -; v_call: TRBV6-6; j_call: TRBJ2-3; cdr3_length: 16; cdr3_aa: CASTPDGGGLPFTQYF; cdr3_nt: TGTGCCAGCACTCCCGACGGGGGAGGCCTGCCCTTTACGCAGTATTTT
clone_size: -; d_call: TRBD1; v_call: TRBV23-1; j_call: TRBJ2-4; cdr3_length: 20; cdr3_aa: CASSSPPGQGYMLAKNIQYF; cdr3_nt: TGCGCCAGCAGTTCACCTCCGGGACAGGGGTACATGCTAGCCAAAAACATTCAGTACTTC
clone_size: -; d_call: TRBD2; v_call: TRBV6-5; j_call: TRBJ2-7; cdr3_length: 15; cdr3_aa: CASSYSPSGSYEQYF; cdr3_nt: TGTGCCAGCAGTTATTCGCCTAGCGGATCCTACGAGCAGTACTTC
clone_size: -; d_call: -; v_call: TRBV4-1; j_call: TRBJ2-1; cdr3_length: 15; cdr3_aa: CASSQGRTGYNEQFF; cdr3_nt: TGCGCCAGCAGCCAAGGCAGGACTGGCTACAATGAGCAGTTCTTC
clone_size: -; d_call: TRBD2; v_call: TRBV7-9; j_call: TRBJ2-3; cdr3_length: 15; cdr3_aa: CASIILQRDTDTQYF; cdr3_nt: TGTGCCAGCATCATTCTCCAGCGGGATACAGATACGCAGTATTTT
clone_size: -; d_call: TRBD2; v_call: TRBV5-1; j_call: TRBJ2-1; cdr3_length: 18; cdr3_aa: CASSLEGLAGAAYNEQFF; cdr3_nt: TGCGCCAGCAGCTTGGAGGGACTAGCGGGAGCCGCCTACAATGAGCAGTTCTTC
clone_size: -; d_call: -; v_call: TRBV5-6; j_call: TRBJ2-7; cdr3_length: 12; cdr3_aa: CASSLRAYEQYF; cdr3_nt: TGTGCCAGCAGCTTAAGGGCGTACGAGCAGTACTTC
clone_size: -; d_call: -; v_call: TRBV29-1; j_call: TRBJ2-2; cdr3_length: 14; cdr3_aa: CSVVPEANTGELFF; cdr3_nt: TGCAGCGTTGTTCCGGAGGCGAACACCGGGGAGCTGTTTTTT
clone_size: -; d_call: -; v_call: TRBV9; j_call: TRBJ2-7; cdr3_length: 16; cdr3_aa: CASSETEGQRSYEQYF; cdr3_nt: TGTGCCAGCAGCGAAACCGAGGGACAACGGTCCTACGAGCAGTACTTC
clone_size: -; d_call: -; v_call: TRBV11-2; j_call: TRBJ2-5; cdr3_length: 15; cdr3_aa: CASSTLARGVETQYF; cdr3_nt: TGTGCCAGCAGCACCTTAGCTCGCGGGGTAGAGACCCAGTACTTC
clone_size: few; d_call: -; v_call: TRBV7-3; j_call: TRBJ2-7; cdr3_length: 13; cdr3_aa: CASSRAQGYEQYF; cdr3_nt: TGTGCCAGCAGTCGGGCCCAAGGGTACGAGCAGTACTTC
clone_size: -; d_call: -; v_call: TRBV5-1; j_call: TRBJ2-3; cdr3_length: 16; cdr3_aa: CASSPLLVLFTDTQYF; cdr3_nt: TGCGCCAGCAGCCCCTTATTAGTGCTGTTTACAGATACGCAGTATTTT
clone_size: -; d_call: -; v_call: TRBV5-6; j_call: TRBJ2-3; cdr3_length: 12; cdr3_aa: CASSYTTDTQYF; cdr3_nt: TGTGCCAGCAGCTACACCACAGATACGCAGTATTTT
clone_size: -; d_call: TRBD1; v_call: TRBV30; j_call: TRBJ1-2; cdr3_length: 12; cdr3_aa: CAWTTGTEGYTF; cdr3_nt: TGTGCCTGGACGACCGGGACAGAAGGCTACACCTTC
clone_size: -; d_call: -; v_call: TRBV25-1; j_call: TRBJ2-3; cdr3_length: 14; cdr3_aa: CASSEYSLTDTQYF; cdr3_nt: TGTGCCAGCAGTGAATACTCCCTCACAGATACGCAGTATTTT
clone_size: -; d_call: -; v_call: TRBV29-1; j_call: TRBJ1-1; cdr3_length: 11; cdr3_aa: CSVTENTEAFF; cdr3_nt: TGCAGCGTTACAGAGAACACTGAAGCTTTCTTT
clone_size: -; d_call: -; v_call: TRBV4-1; j_call: TRBJ2-7; cdr3_length: 15; cdr3_aa: CASSQEAQGNYEQYF; cdr3_nt: TGCGCCAGCAGCCAGGAGGCCCAGGGAAACTACGAGCAGTACTTC
clone_size: -; d_call: -; v_call: TRBV4-1; j_call: TRBJ2-4; cdr3_length: 17; cdr3_aa: CATSPGNRPEAKNIQYF; cdr3_nt: TGCGCCACCTCGCCTGGAAACAGGCCAGAGGCCAAAAACATTCAGTACTTC
clone_size: -; d_call: -; v_call: TRBV27; j_call: TRBJ2-1; cdr3_length: 16; cdr3_aa: CASSFNADSSYNEQFF; cdr3_nt: TGTGCCAGCAGTTTCAATGCGGACAGCTCCTACAATGAGCAGTTCTTC
clone_size: -; d_call: TRBD2; v_call: TRBV6-5; j_call: TRBJ2-7; cdr3_length: 14; cdr3_aa: CASSYSSGPYEQYF; cdr3_nt: TGTGCCAGCAGTTACTCTAGCGGGCCCTACGAGCAGTACTTC
clone_size: -; d_call: -; v_call: TRBV30; j_call: TRBJ2-2; cdr3_length: 15; cdr3_aa: CAWSEASRNTGELFF; cdr3_nt: TGTGCCTGGAGTGAAGCTAGCCGTAACACCGGGGAGCTGTTTTTT
clone_size: -; d_call: -; v_call: TRBV2; j_call: TRBJ2-7; cdr3_length: 12; cdr3_aa: CASSGTSGEQYF; cdr3_nt: TGTGCCAGCTCCGGGACATCGGGGGAGCAGTACTTC
clone_size: -; d_call: TRBD2; v_call: TRBV9; j_call: TRBJ2-7; cdr3_length: 13; cdr3_aa: CASSPGGTDEQYF; cdr3_nt: TGTGCCAGCAGCCCCGGGGGGACGGACGAGCAGTACTTC
clone_size: -; d_call: -; v_call: TRBV16; j_call: TRBJ1-4; cdr3_length: 12; cdr3_aa: CASSQVTEKLFF; cdr3_nt: TGTGCCAGCAGCCAAGTTACTGAAAAACTGTTTTTT
clone_size: once; d_call: -; v_call: TRBV9; j_call: TRBJ2-1; cdr3_length: 12; cdr3_aa: CASSVYSNEQFF; cdr3_nt: TGTGCCAGCAGCGTTTATTCCAATGAGCAGTTCTTC
clone_size: once; d_call: -; v_call: TRBV20-1; j_call: TRBJ2-1; cdr3_length: 11; cdr3_aa: CSARWGDLLFF; cdr3_nt: TGCAGTGCTAGATGGGGGGATCTGTTGTTCTTC
clone_size: -; d_call: -; v_call: TRBV27; j_call: TRBJ2-1; cdr3_length: 12; cdr3_aa: CASMGESNEQFF; cdr3_nt: TGTGCCAGCATGGGGGAGAGCAATGAGCAGTTCTTC
clone_size: -; d_call: TRBD1; v_call: TRBV19; j_call: TRBJ2-1; cdr3_length: 15; cdr3_aa: CASSIWQGAGNEQFF; cdr3_nt: TGTGCCAGTAGTATCTGGCAGGGGGCAGGCAATGAGCAGTTCTTC
clone_size: -; d_call: -; v_call: TRBV7-9; j_call: TRBJ2-7; cdr3_length: 15; cdr3_aa: CASSVHGGTGYEQYF; cdr3_nt: TGTGCCAGCAGCGTACATGGGGGTACTGGCTACGAGCAGTACTTC
clone_size: -; d_call: -; v_call: TRBV6-5; j_call: TRBJ1-2; cdr3_length: 13; cdr3_aa: CASRSLWGDGYTF; cdr3_nt: TGTGCCAGCAGATCTCTGTGGGGCGACGGCTACACCTTC
clone_size: -; d_call: -; v_call: TRBV5-4; j_call: TRBJ2-2; cdr3_length: 15; cdr3_aa: CASSRRQINTGELFF; cdr3_nt: TGTGCCAGCAGCCGACGACAGATTAACACCGGGGAGCTGTTTTTT
clone_size: -; d_call: TRBD1; v_call: TRBV9; j_call: TRBJ1-4; cdr3_length: 16; cdr3_aa: CASSFYPQGAEEKLFF; cdr3_nt: TGTGCCAGCAGCTTCTACCCCCAGGGGGCGGAGGAAAAACTGTTTTTT
clone_size: -; d_call: -; v_call: TRBV27; j_call: TRBJ2-1; cdr3_length: 13; cdr3_aa: CASSLSTTRGQFF; cdr3_nt: TGTGCCAGCAGTTTATCCACGACCAGGGGACAGTTCTTC